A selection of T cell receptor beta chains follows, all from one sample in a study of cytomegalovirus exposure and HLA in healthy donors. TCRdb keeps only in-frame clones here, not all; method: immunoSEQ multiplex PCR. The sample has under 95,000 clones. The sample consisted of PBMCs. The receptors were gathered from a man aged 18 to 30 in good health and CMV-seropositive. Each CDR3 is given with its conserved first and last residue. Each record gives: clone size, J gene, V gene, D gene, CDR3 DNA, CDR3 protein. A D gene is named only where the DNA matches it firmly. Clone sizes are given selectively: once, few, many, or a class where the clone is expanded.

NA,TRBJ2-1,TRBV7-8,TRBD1,TGTGCCAGCAGCCGACAAGGACAGGGGCCCTACAATGAGCAGTTCTTC,CASSRQGQGPYNEQFF
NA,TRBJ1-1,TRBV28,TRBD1,TGTGCCAGCAGCTTAAGAGGGGGCGTAGCTTTCTTT,CASSLRGGVAFF
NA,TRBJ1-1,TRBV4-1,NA,TGCGCCAGCAGCCAAGACTGGGCGGGCACTGAAGCTTTCTTT,CASSQDWAGTEAFF
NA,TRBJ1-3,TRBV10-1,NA,TGCGCCAGCAGTGAGTCGACGACGGGAGGAAACACCATATATTTT,CASSESTTGGNTIYF
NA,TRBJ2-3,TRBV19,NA,TGTGCCAGTAGTAAGGTCCTAGCTGAGCCCCCAGATACGCAGTATTTT,CASSKVLAEPPDTQYF
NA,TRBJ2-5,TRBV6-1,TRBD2,TGTGCCAGCAGTCCCCACGGGGGGGAGACCCAGTACTTC,CASSPHGGETQYF
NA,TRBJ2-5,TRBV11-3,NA,TGTGCCAGCAGCTTCCGGGCCGGGGCGGGGAAAGAGACCCAGTACTTC,CASSFRAGAGKETQYF
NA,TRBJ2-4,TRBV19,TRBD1,TGTGCCAGTAGTTTGGGGACAGGGGCTGGAAACATTCAGTACTTC,CASSLGTGAGNIQYF
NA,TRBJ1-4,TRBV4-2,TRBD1,TGTGCCAGCAGCCCCCAGTGGAGAGACAGGGGAAATGAAAAACTGTTTTTT,CASSPQWRDRGNEKLFF
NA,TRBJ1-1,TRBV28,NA,TGTGCCAGCAGGTCCCCGAACGGGAGGACTGAAGCTTTCTTT,CASRSPNGRTEAFF
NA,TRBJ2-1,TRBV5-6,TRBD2,TGTGCCAGCAACCCATATAGCGGGAGAAGGTCCTACAATGAGCAGTTCTTC,CASNPYSGRRSYNEQFF
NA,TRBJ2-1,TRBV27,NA,TGTGCCAGCAGCAATCCGACCACAGGGAGCTCCTACAATGAGCAGTTCTTC,CASSNPTTGSSYNEQFF
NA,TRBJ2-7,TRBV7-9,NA,TGTGCCAGCAGCCCCCCTTACTACGAGCAGTACTTC,CASSPPYYEQYF
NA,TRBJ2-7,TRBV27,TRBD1,TGTGCCAGCAGTCACCTTGACAGGGGGAACTTC,CASSHLDRGNF
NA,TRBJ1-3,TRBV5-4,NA,TGTGCCAGCAGACCTGGGCTGGGTGGAAACACCATATATTTT,CASRPGLGGNTIYF
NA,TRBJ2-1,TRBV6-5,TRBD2,TGTGCCAGCAGTGGGACTAGCGGCTCCTACAATGAGCAGTTCTTC,CASSGTSGSYNEQFF
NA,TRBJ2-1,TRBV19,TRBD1,TGTGCCAGTAGTATAGGACAGGGGGTGGGGGGTGAGCAGTTCTTC,CASSIGQGVGGEQFF
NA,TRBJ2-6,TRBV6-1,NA,TGTGCCAGCAGTTTTGACAGCTCTGGGGCCAACGTCCTGACTTTC,CASSFDSSGANVLTF
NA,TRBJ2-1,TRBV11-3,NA,TGTGCCAGCAGCCGGACTTCGGCGGGTGAGCAGTTCTTC,CASSRTSAGEQFF
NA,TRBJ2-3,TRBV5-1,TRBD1,TGCGCCAGCAGCTTGGCCGGGGTAGGGGGCGTAGCGGATACGCAGTATTTT,CASSLAGVGGVADTQYF
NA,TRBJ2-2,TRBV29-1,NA,TGCAGCGTTGAAGGAGGAGGCCTGCTGTTTTTT,CSVEGGGLLFF
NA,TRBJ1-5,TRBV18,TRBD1,TGTGCCAGCTCACCCCCGGAAGGGGACAGGGGGCAGCCCCAGCATTTT,CASSPPEGDRGQPQHF
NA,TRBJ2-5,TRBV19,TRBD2,TGTGCCAGTAGTATACCGCCGACCCGGGGGAGGGAAGAGACCCAGTACTTC,CASSIPPTRGREETQYF
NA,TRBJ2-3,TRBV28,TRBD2,TGTGCCAGCAGACGGACTAGCGGGGGATACGATACGCAGTATTTT,CASRRTSGGYDTQYF
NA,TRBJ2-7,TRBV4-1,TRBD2,TGCGCCAGCAGCCAAGTCGGACAAACTAGCGGGGGAATCGAGCAGTACTTC,CASSQVGQTSGGIEQYF
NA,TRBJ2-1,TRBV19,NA,TGTGCCAGTACACTTGGGAGCTGGAATGAGCAGTTCTTC,CASTLGSWNEQFF
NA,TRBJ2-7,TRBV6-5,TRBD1,TGTGCCAGCAGTCGTGGACAGGGACCCCTCTACGAGCAGTACTTC,CASSRGQGPLYEQYF
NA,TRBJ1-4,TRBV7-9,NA,TGTGCCAGCAGCTCGACGGGACTTTCAAATGAAAAACTGTTTTTT,CASSSTGLSNEKLFF
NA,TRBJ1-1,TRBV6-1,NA,TGTGCCAGCAGCGTACTGGACACTGAAGCTTTCTTT,CASSVLDTEAFF
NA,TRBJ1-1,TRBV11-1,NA,TGTGCCAGCAGCTTGGCTTTCGGGGGTGCGACCTCTAACACTGAAGCTTTCTTT,CASSLAFGGATSNTEAFF
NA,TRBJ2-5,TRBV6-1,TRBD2,TGTGCCAGCAGGGAGGGCGGGGGTACCAAAGAGACCCAGTACTTC,CASREGGGTKETQYF
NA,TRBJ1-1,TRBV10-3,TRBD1,TGTGCCATCAGTGACAGGGGGATGAACACTGAAGCTTTCTTT,CAISDRGMNTEAFF
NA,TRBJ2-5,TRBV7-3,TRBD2,TGTGCCAGCAGCTCACTAGCGGGGGGGATGATCCAAGAGACCCAGTACTTC,CASSSLAGGMIQETQYF
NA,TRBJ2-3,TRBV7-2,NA,TGTGCCAGCAGCTTAAACATAGCGGCTAGCACAGATACGCAGTATTTT,CASSLNIAASTDTQYF
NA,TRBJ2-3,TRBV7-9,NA,TGTGCCAGCAGTCGGCGGGGTAAGGAGGAGGATACGCAGTATTTT,CASSRRGKEEDTQYF
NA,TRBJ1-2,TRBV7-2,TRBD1,TGTGCCAGCAGCTATACGGGACAGGGGACGGGTGGCTACACCTTC,CASSYTGQGTGGYTF
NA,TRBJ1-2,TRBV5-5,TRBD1,TGTGCCAGCAGCTTGGCCGTTGCGACAGGGGGGAACTATGGCTACACCTTC,CASSLAVATGGNYGYTF
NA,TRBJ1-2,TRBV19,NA,TGTGCCAGTAGTATATCACAGGGTGGCTACACCTTC,CASSISQGGYTF
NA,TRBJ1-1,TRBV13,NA,TGTGCCAGCAGCTTAAGGGGGATCAGGGCTGAAGCTTTCTTT,CASSLRGIRAEAFF
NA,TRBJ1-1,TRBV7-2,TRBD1,TGTGCCAGCAGCAACAGGGGGCTTGACACTGAAGCTTTCTTT,CASSNRGLDTEAFF
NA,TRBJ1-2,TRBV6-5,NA,TGTGCCAGCAGTTCCCTCCTCGACTATGGCTACACCTTC,CASSSLLDYGYTF
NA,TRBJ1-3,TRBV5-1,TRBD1,TGCGCCAGCAGCTTGGGCCGACAGGGGGCAAGCGGAAACACCATATATTTT,CASSLGRQGASGNTIYF
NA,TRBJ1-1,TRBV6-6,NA,TGTGCCAGCAGACCCAGGGCGAACACTGAAGCTTTCTTT,CASRPRANTEAFF
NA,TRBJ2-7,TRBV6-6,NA,TGTGCCAGCACCTTGGCGGGGACCTCCTACGAGCAGTACTTC,CASTLAGTSYEQYF
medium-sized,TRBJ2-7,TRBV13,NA,TGTGCCAGCAGTTTAAGGGTGCTAGCGGACAGCTACGAGCAGTACTTC,CASSLRVLADSYEQYF
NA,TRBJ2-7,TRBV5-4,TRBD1,TGTGCCAGCAGCCTGGTGGGGCAGGGGGCTTACGAGCAGTACTTC,CASSLVGQGAYEQYF